This T cell receptor (beta chain) was captured by sequencing in a study of T cell responses to AZD1222 COVID-19 vaccine. Whole-study findings and limits: The study identified only five to seven AZD1222 recipients as seropositive at baseline.

Losses at the gene ends were 4 bases for V and 3 bases for J; bases not matched to a gene: 8. This CDR3 region has 16 residues. The germline V gene has CDR1 MNHEY and CDR2 SVGAGI. Here immunoSEQ multiplex PCR was the method, and the copy in TCRdb shows in-frame clones only, minus some. The profile shows 120,000 or so clones, about 87% of them singletons. Points on this clone: Antigen specificity is unknown.

This receptor was obtained from an adult in good health. The rearrangement joins TRBV6-5 to TRBJ2-7; 11 bases align to TRBD2. Sequences were derived from peripheral blood, sampled on day 0 of AZD1222 vaccination. The DNA for the CDR3 is TGTGCCAGCAGTTCTTTAACTAGCGGGAGATTCTACGAGCAGTACTTC. This sequence encodes CASSSLTSGRFYEQYF.